This is a list of T cell receptor beta chains from one sample in a study of control samples from healthy donors and cancer patients. Repertoires were generated with immunoSEQ multiplex PCR, while TCRdb's copy carries only in-frame clones and drops some. The sample carries tens of thousands of clones, roughly 90% recorded once. The source material was blood. These receptor sequences come from a woman aged 45 to 65 in good health. The CDR3 runs from the conserved cysteine through the conserved F or W. Each record gives: clone size, V gene, J gene, D gene, CDR3 protein, CDR3 DNA. D genes are given only for firm matches. For some rows the clone size is stated as once, few or many, or as a class when expanded; others skip it.

size: few; V: TRBV6-4; J: TRBJ1-5; D: NA; CDR3: CASSQTYGQPQHF; DNA: TGTGCCAGCAGCCAAACATATGGGCAGCCCCAGCATTTT
size: NA; V: TRBV6-5; J: TRBJ2-1; D: TRBD2; CDR3: CASSYSGSSYNEQFF; DNA: TGTGCCAGCAGTTATAGCGGGAGCTCCTACAATGAGCAGTTCTTC
size: NA; V: TRBV28; J: TRBJ2-3; D: TRBD2; CDR3: CASGKIAGVADTQYF; DNA: TGTGCCAGCGGAAAAATAGCGGGAGTAGCAGATACGCAGTATTTT
size: NA; V: TRBV11-2; J: TRBJ2-4; D: NA; CDR3: CASSFHTEVKNIQYF; DNA: TGTGCCAGCAGCTTTCACACTGAGGTCAAAAACATTCAGTACTTC
size: NA; V: TRBV30; J: TRBJ2-7; D: NA; CDR3: CAWSVLTGRNEQYF; DNA: TGTGCCTGGAGTGTACTGACAGGGAGGAATGAGCAGTACTTC
size: once; V: TRBV11-2; J: TRBJ2-3; D: TRBD2; CDR3: CASSLAGTNTDTQYF; DNA: TGTGCCAGCAGCTTAGCCGGGACTAACACAGATACGCAGTATTTT
size: NA; V: TRBV7-3; J: TRBJ2-7; D: NA; CDR3: CASSLTGGNSYEQYF; DNA: TGTGCCAGCAGCTTAACGGGAGGAAACTCCTACGAGCAGTACTTC
size: once; V: TRBV7-9; J: TRBJ2-7; D: TRBD2; CDR3: CASSLSPSGGLEQYF; DNA: TGTGCCAGCAGCTTATCCCCGAGCGGGGGGCTCGAGCAGTACTTC
size: few; V: TRBV7-2; J: TRBJ2-5; D: NA; CDR3: CASRLGETQYF; DNA: TGTGCCAGCAGGCTTGGGGAGACCCAGTACTTC
size: NA; V: TRBV28; J: TRBJ2-3; D: TRBD1; CDR3: CASEGTGGADTQYF; DNA: TGTGCCAGCGAAGGGACAGGGGGCGCAGATACGCAGTATTTT
size: NA; V: TRBV7-6; J: TRBJ1-2; D: TRBD1; CDR3: CASSLGQGALYGYTF; DNA: TGTGCCAGCAGCTTAGGGCAGGGGGCTCTCTATGGCTACACCTTC
size: NA; V: TRBV28; J: TRBJ1-5; D: NA; CDR3: CASSLIQGNQPQHF; DNA: TGTGCCAGCAGTTTAATCCAGGGGAATCAGCCCCAGCATTTT
size: NA; V: TRBV20-1; J: TRBJ1-4; D: NA; CDR3: CSALDREKLFF; DNA: TGCAGTGCTCTAGACAGGGAAAAACTGTTTTTT
size: NA; V: TRBV19; J: TRBJ1-1; D: TRBD1; CDR3: CASMDRARVNTEAFF; DNA: TGTGCCAGTATGGACAGGGCGCGCGTGAACACTGAAGCTTTCTTT
size: NA; V: TRBV6-1; J: TRBJ1-2; D: NA; CDR3: CASSEVGGRTYGYTF; DNA: TGTGCCAGCAGTGAAGTCGGGGGGCGTACCTATGGCTACACCTTC
size: NA; V: TRBV27; J: TRBJ2-1; D: NA; CDR3: CASSLNQNNEQFF; DNA: TGTGCCAGCAGTTTAAACCAAAACAATGAGCAGTTCTTC
size: NA; V: TRBV21-1; J: TRBJ1-4; D: NA; CDR3: CASRETGAKTPTNEKLFF; DNA: TGTGCCAGCAGAGAGACAGGGGCCAAAACCCCAACTAATGAAAAACTGTTTTTT
size: NA; V: TRBV5-1; J: TRBJ2-1; D: TRBD2; CDR3: CASYLAGEANEQFF; DNA: TGCGCCAGCTATCTAGCGGGAGAAGCCAATGAGCAGTTCTTC
size: NA; V: TRBV27; J: TRBJ1-2; D: NA; CDR3: CASSPLGYGYTF; DNA: TGTGCCAGCAGTCCTCTGGGATATGGCTACACCTTC
size: NA; V: TRBV14; J: TRBJ1-2; D: NA; CDR3: CASSLDSNYGYTF; DNA: TGTGCCAGCAGCCTGGACAGTAACTATGGCTACACCTTC
size: NA; V: TRBV7-6; J: TRBJ2-2; D: TRBD2; CDR3: CASSQVQTSGTNTGELFF; DNA: TGTGCCAGCAGCCAAGTCCAGACTAGCGGAACGAACACCGGGGAGCTGTTTTTT
size: once; V: TRBV4-1; J: TRBJ2-1; D: TRBD2; CDR3: CASSQEPGGLLRSVQFF; DNA: TGCGCCAGCAGCCAAGAGCCGGGAGGTCTTTTAAGGTCGGTGCAGTTCTTC
size: NA; V: TRBV29-1; J: TRBJ1-1; D: NA; CDR3: CSVEDDPMDTEAFF; DNA: TGCAGCGTTGAAGATGACCCTATGGACACTGAAGCTTTCTTT
size: NA; V: TRBV7-8; J: TRBJ1-4; D: NA; CDR3: CASSLGVTSNEKLFF; DNA: TGTGCCAGCAGCTTGGGGGTGACCTCGAATGAAAAACTGTTTTTT
size: NA; V: TRBV7-2; J: TRBJ1-6; D: TRBD1; CDR3: CASRTGTGVSPLHF; DNA: TGTGCCAGCAGGACCGGGACAGGTGTTTCACCCCTCCACTTT
size: once; V: TRBV28; J: TRBJ1-5; D: NA; CDR3: CASIKSPNQPQHF; DNA: TGTGCCAGCATAAAGAGCCCCAATCAGCCCCAGCATTTT
size: NA; V: TRBV15; J: TRBJ2-3; D: NA; CDR3: CATSRDYRDTQYF; DNA: TGTGCCACCAGCAGAGATTACAGGGATACGCAGTATTTT
size: once; V: TRBV5-1; J: TRBJ2-7; D: TRBD1; CDR3: CASSGAGTGSSYEQYF; DNA: TGCGCCAGCAGCGGAGCCGGGACAGGGAGCTCCTACGAGCAGTACTTC
size: NA; V: TRBV27; J: TRBJ1-1; D: TRBD1; CDR3: CASSFPDRRKTEAFF; DNA: TGTGCCAGCAGTTTCCCGGACAGGAGGAAGACTGAAGCTTTCTTT
size: NA; V: TRBV6-5; J: TRBJ1-1; D: NA; CDR3: CASSAAGTGNTEAFF; DNA: TGTGCCAGCAGCGCTGCCGGGACGGGAAACACTGAAGCTTTCTTT
size: NA; V: TRBV11-2; J: TRBJ2-1; D: NA; CDR3: CASSLDRQGSQFF; DNA: TGTGCCAGCAGCTTAGATCGTCAGGGATCTCAGTTCTTC
size: NA; V: TRBV5-4; J: TRBJ2-5; D: TRBD1; CDR3: CASRPGTAETQYF; DNA: TGTGCCAGCAGACCCGGGACAGCTGAGACCCAGTACTTC
size: NA; V: TRBV20-1; J: TRBJ1-2; D: NA; CDR3: CSAREGLGYTF; DNA: TGCAGTGCTAGAGAGGGGCTCGGCTACACCTTC
size: NA; V: TRBV4-2; J: TRBJ2-1; D: NA; CDR3: CASSQDPTLAHEQFF; DNA: TGTGCCAGCAGCCAAGACCCAACCCTGGCCCATGAGCAGTTCTTC
size: NA; V: TRBV11-2; J: TRBJ1-2; D: TRBD1; CDR3: CASSFGQGPYGYTF; DNA: TGTGCCAGCAGCTTCGGACAGGGGCCTTATGGCTACACCTTC
size: NA; V: TRBV28; J: TRBJ1-2; D: TRBD1; CDR3: CASRIRGIEGYTF; DNA: TGTGCCAGCAGAATCAGGGGGATTGAGGGCTACACCTTC